This T cell receptor (beta chain) was captured in a study of molecular identifiers for immune sequencing clone quantification. TCRdb reanalysed the PCR reads using MiXCR and keeps one entry per CDR3 protein. The sample gives around 82,000 distinct CDR3 sequences, under 20% of which show up once; about 0.85% is in the top ten. Findings and limits, study-wide: Investigators reportedly could detect spiked Jurkat TCR RNA from one cell among about a million naive cells.

This clonotype was observed many times. Its antigen is as yet unknown. The sorting of naive CD8 T cells used the CD8+CD4-CCR7+CD45RA+ phenotype. CDR1 is SQVTM and CDR2 is ANQGSEA in the germline V gene. Trimming stripped 6 bases from V and 1 base from J, with 6 bases between. The CDR3 consists of 11 residues. Input material: naive CD8+ T cells from blood, with Jurkat cell RNA spiked in. Described subset: FACS-sorted CD8+CD4-CCR7+CD45RA+ naive T cells. The chain has TRBV29-1 and TRBJ1-1; D not certain. The sequence was obtained from a human donor in good health. Some libraries in this study had Jurkat cell RNA spiked in. The CDR3 nucleotides are TGCAGCGTAGAGCGGAACACTGAAGCTTTCTTT. Encoded protein: CSVERNTEAFF.